The T cell receptor (beta chain) described here comes from a study of cytomegalovirus exposure and HLA in healthy donors. Background on the study: Earlier findings included approximately 120 million unique TCR beta sequences obtained from about 180 million T cells. A data release that came early held roughly 85 million unique TCRs from HLA-typed donors. Overall study results and limits: Presence/absence analyses took donor sequencing depth as roughly uniform. Prediction of most subjects' HLA-A and HLA-B alleles by TCR beta sequences was reportedly accurate.

PCR was performed using 60 Vbeta and 13 Jbeta primers. Profiled with immunoSEQ multiplex PCR; TCRdb holds only in-frame clones, not every one. The table shows about 190,000 clones, with approximately 70% occurring only once. With respect to this clone: The antigen is not known.

V gave up 5 bases and J gave up 5 bases, with 9 bases separating them. Germline V CDR1 and CDR2: MNHEY, SVGAGI. The length of the CDR3 is 12 residues. This sequence originates from a woman aged 30 to 39 in good health and CMV-seropositive. The sequencing input was PBMCs. This chain connects TRBV6-5 to TRBJ1-1; perhaps TRBD1 as D (5 bases). The CDR3 region is CASSRGTTEAFF. The CDR3, as DNA: TGTGCCAGCAGTCGCGGGACGACTGAAGCTTTCTTT.